A selection of T cell receptor beta chains follows, all from one sample in a study of tissue T cells after allogeneic stem cell transplantation. Sequencing was performed with immunoSEQ multiplex PCR; in TCRdb, only in-frame clones are kept and a portion is missing. Of under 30,000 clones detected, 73% appear once; the ten largest clones hold 6% to 8.5%. The input for sequencing was tissue from the ileum, taken at autopsy. The receptors originated from a female donor over 55 with lung cancer. The CDR3 runs from the conserved cysteine through the conserved F or W.

CDR3: CASSSGTNNEQFF
V: TRBV5-1

CDR3: CASNRSPYEQYF
V: TRBV2

CDR3: CASSSGHDTDTQYF
V: TRBV7-9

CDR3: CASSPQGTGTQYF
V: TRBV7-3

CDR3: CATSDRARAGETQYF
V: TRBV24-1

CDR3: CATSDFRGDTQYF
V: TRBV24-1

CDR3: CASSYRPGLAAFYEQYF
V: TRBV7-6

CDR3: CASSQDKTGATDTQYF
V: TRBV3-1/TRBV3-2

CDR3: CASSPDWISTDTQYF
V: TRBV18

CDR3: CASSLGGRSMDEQFF
V: TRBV5-4

CDR3: CASSQDLPGNTIYF
V: TRBV4-2

CDR3: CASSQPGYQETQYF
V: TRBV4-2

CDR3: CASSRPRGQGVETQYF
V: TRBV18

CDR3: CASSQDRGRLPYGYTF
V: TRBV4-1

CDR3: CASSQDLGPYNEQFF
V: TRBV14

CDR3: CASLTDRGRADTQYF
V: TRBV18